This T cell receptor beta chain was found in a study of blood T cell repertoires in COVID-19. On the study more broadly: The United States, Italy and Spain were the sources of the acute and convalescent COVID-19 samples. T cells, B-cell-depleted T cells, or PBMCs supplied cDNA or gDNA.

A Seattle source enrolled patients during active infection and followed them longitudinally. Per the original data handling: Amplified reference gene primers provided the basis for estimating nucleated cell counts. Profiled with immunoSEQ multiplex PCR; TCRdb holds only in-frame clones, not every one. That table furnishes V, J and clone size, whereas the DNA furnished D and trimming. Among a few hundred thousand clones, approximately 88% were seen once, and the ten largest hold around 9.6%. The CDR3 sequence is 16 residues long. The trim removed 4 bases at V and 0 bases at J, leaving 5 bases unmatched. Germline-derived CDR1 and CDR2 are KGHDR and SFDVKD.

Sequences were obtained from peripheral blood. The gene calls are TRBV24-1 and TRBJ1-5, with 7 bases that match TRBD1. The receptor comes from a woman in her 70s with COVID-19, enrolled during active disease. The CDR3 DNA follows: TGTGCCACCAGTGAAGGGGACAGTTATAGCAATCAGCCCCAGCATTTT. It is translated as CATSEGDSYSNQPQHF.